This T cell receptor (beta chain) was found in a study of CD8 T cell repertoires and HIV-1 epitope variants. Study-wide context: Epitopes were three Gag families plus Nef HW9 and YT9.

Generated by immunoSEQ multiplex PCR, the TCRdb table keeps only in-frame clones and is missing some. The sample carries some 100,000 clones, roughly 77% recorded once. The J segment lost 4 bases and the V segment lost 4 bases, leaving 7 bases of the junction unmatched. This CDR3 spans 15 amino acids. CDR1 is SGHTA, CDR2 FQGNSA, per germline. Sequenced input: uncultured baseline CD8+ T cells from peripheral blood mononuclear cells (PBMCs). The receptor comes from a male donor with HIV. The chain couples TRBV7-2 to TRBJ1-5; 7 nucleotides match TRBD1. CDR3 sequence reads: CASSSRTGENQPQHF. The CDR3 DNA reads as TGTGCCAGCAGCTCTCGGACAGGCGAGAATCAGCCCCAGCATTTT.